This TCR beta chain was captured in a study of cytotoxic CD8 clonotypes in ibrutinib-treated CLL. On this clone itself: The antigen remains undetermined.

Germline CDR1 LGHNA, CDR2 YSLEER. The CDR3 contains 16 residues. V dropped 0 bases and J dropped 7; count of bases not matched to a gene: 7. Measured with immunoSEQ multiplex PCR; TCRdb has only the in-frame clones, and not every one. The sample shows about 140,000 clones, approximately 90% of them seen only once. PBMCs that had been cryopreserved were the source of approximately 2 micrograms of genomic DNA for TCR beta libraries. Study-wide points: Baseline clonality was higher than in age-matched healthy donors and moved in step with circulating CD8+ T-cell counts. Patients with sustained remission and those progressing were sampled at differing times.

This TCR derives from a human donor with chronic lymphocytic leukemia. The chain recombines TRBV4-3 with TRBJ2-1; 9 bases line up with TRBD2. This specimen was PBMCs, taken after 12 months of ibrutinib treatment. CDR3 nucleotides: TGCGCCAGCAGCCAAGAACCTAGCGGGGCCTTGAATGAGCAGTTCTTC. Its translation is CASSQEPSGALNEQFF.